This TCR beta chain came from a study of blood T cell repertoires in COVID-19. For the study at large: In each case, the material was cDNA or gDNA derived from T cells, B-cell-depleted T cells, or PBMCs.

The CDR3 loop spans 17 amino acids. The V and J ends lost 6 bases and 2 bases, in that order; junction bases with no gene match: 10. CDR1 is KGHSH, CDR2 LQKENI, per germline. The repertoire was sequenced with immunoSEQ multiplex PCR; TCRdb's copy has only in-frame clones and lacks some. Of roughly 99,000 clones listed, around 74% are singletons. The sequence was collected from a woman aged 80 or older with active or convalescent COVID-19. Specimen: peripheral blood. This chain joins TRBV18 and TRBJ2-3; 11 bases are shared with TRBD1. This chain's CDR3 is CASSPRRTGGLTDTQYF. CDR3 in DNA: TGTGCCAGCTCGCCTCGAAGGACAGGGGGCCTCACAGATACGCAGTATTTT.